Included here is one TCR beta chain sequence, with context. This CDR3 spans 16 amino acids. The germline V gene encodes CDR1 MDHEN and CDR2 SYDVKM. V lost 5 bases, J lost 2 bases, and 16 bases lay in between. The data originate from a study of blood T cell repertoires in COVID-19. TCRdb keeps only in-frame clones here, not all; method: immunoSEQ multiplex PCR. This sample has about 120,000 clones; approximately 90% occur once, and the top ten carry 1.8%. Specimen: peripheral blood. This receptor was obtained from a human donor with active COVID-19. The donor label of this sample is uncertain. This chain uses TRBV28 with TRBJ1-5, with D perhaps TRBD1 (5 bases). The CDR3 loop reads CASSPPGGRGNQPQHF. The CDR3 DNA reads as TGTGCCAGCAGTCCCCCTGGTGGCAGGGGCAATCAGCCCCAGCATTTT.